These 9 T cell receptor beta chains originate from one sample sequenced in a study of blood T cell repertoires in COVID-19. Libraries were prepared by immunoSEQ multiplex PCR; TCRdb keeps only in-frame clonotypes and omits some of them. This repertoire shows around 220,000 clones, more than 75% found once; its top ten account for 8% to 9%. The sequencing sample was made of peripheral blood. These receptors originate from a woman aged 80 or older with COVID-19, enrolled during active disease.

The genes are TRBV6-5 and TRBJ1-2, with 8 nucleotides matching TRBD1. Trimming removed 0 bases from V and 5 bases from J; junction bases left unmatched: 5. The length of the CDR3 is 15 residues. Germline V gene data show CDR1 as MNHEY and CDR2 as SVGAGI. The CDR3: CASSYSGTGEYGYTF. DNA for the CDR3: TGTGCCAGCAGTTACTCAGGGACAGGAGAATATGGCTACACCTTC.

The chain joins TRBV15 to TRBJ2-5; D may be TRBD2 (6 bases). Germline CDR1 and CDR2: LNHNV and YYDKDF (reference sequence). The CDR3 is made up of 14 amino acids. Trimming cost V 2 bases and J 5 bases, with 12 bases left between them. The CDR3, as DNA: TGTGCCACCAGCAGACCCACGGGGGTCGAGACCCAGTACTTC. Amino acid sequence: CATSRPTGVETQYF.

V and J are TRBV20-1 and TRBJ2-1, with D unresolved. V was cut by 6 bases and J by 5 bases, with 8 bases left in between. The germline V gene encodes CDR1 DFQATT and CDR2 SNEGSKA (reference sequence). This CDR3 spans 11 amino acids. CDR3 DNA sequence: TGCAGTGCAACCAGAAACAATGAGCAGTTCTTC. This codes for CSATRNNEQFF.

The count of this clone is one. The V and J genes are TRBV5-1 and TRBJ2-5; 9 nucleotides line up with TRBD2. Germline V gene lookup returns CDR1 SGHRS and CDR2 YFSETQ. The CDR3 totals 15 residues. The ends lost 1 base at V and 5 bases at J; junction bases unmatched: 6. The CDR3 DNA sequence: TGCGCCAGCAGCTTGCAGGGACTAGCTAAGGAGACCCAGTACTTC. It specifies CASSLQGLAKETQYF.

Comment on this clone: Germline and junction disagree at one end, which may indicate a read error. The chain has TRBV7-7 and TRBJ2-5; TRBD2 matches at 7 bases. The CDR3 contains 14 residues. Per germline, CDR1 SSHAT and CDR2 FNYEAQ (reference sequence). Here the CDR3 DNA reads TGTGCTAGCAGCCAAACGGGGGGCCAAGAGACCCAGTACTTC. It codes for CASSQTGGQETQYF.

This chain uses TRBV12-3 or TRBV12-4 with TRBJ2-2; no clear D gene. Trimming took 5 bases from V and 6 from J, leaving 7 bases between them. The CDR3 contains 12 residues. CDR3 region: CASSPHSGELFF. CDR3 DNA: TGTGCCAGCAGTCCCCATTCCGGGGAGCTGTTTTTT.

The V and J genes are TRBV7-2 and TRBJ2-3; 8 bases match TRBD2. The CDR3 sequence is 16 residues long. V gave up 8 bases and J gave up 6 bases; unmatched junction bases: 16. Germline V gives CDR1 SGHTA, CDR2 FQGNSA. In DNA form, the CDR3 reads TGTGCCAGCCCGATGAGGCCGGGGGGGCCGGGGGATACGCAGTATTTT. Its protein product is CASPMRPGGPGDTQYF.

The count of this clone is one. The chain uses TRBV30 and TRBJ1-4, with 11 bases matching TRBD1. The germline V gene has CDR1 GTSNPN and CDR2 SVGIG (reference sequence). The CDR3 sequence is 17 residues long. V gave up 4 bases and J gave up 2 bases; unmatched junction bases: 9. CDR3 sequence reads: CAWKGTGGSWTNEKLFF. The CDR3 nucleotides are TGTGCCTGGAAGGGGACAGGGGGTTCTTGGACTAATGAAAAACTGTTTTTT.

This clone was counted a single time. This chain connects TRBV7-8 to TRBJ2-5; D remains unclear. Trimming removed 1 base from V and 1 base from J, with 10 bases in between. The CDR3 covers 15 residues. From germline, CDR1 is SGHVS and CDR2 FQNEAQ. The CDR3 DNA sequence: TGTGCCAGCAGCTTAGGCGTAGTACGCCAAGAGACCCAGTACTTC. It translates to CASSLGVVRQETQYF.